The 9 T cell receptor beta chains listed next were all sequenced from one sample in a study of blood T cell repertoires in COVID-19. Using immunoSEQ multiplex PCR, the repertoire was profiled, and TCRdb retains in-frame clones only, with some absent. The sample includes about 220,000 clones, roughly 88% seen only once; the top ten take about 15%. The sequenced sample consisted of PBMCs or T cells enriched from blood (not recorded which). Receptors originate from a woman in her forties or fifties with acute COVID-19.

CDR3 DNA: TGTGCCAGCAGCTTCAGGTCCCAGAGCTCCTACAATGAGCAGTTCTTC. Translated, it gives CASSFRSQSSYNEQFF. J is TRBJ2-1 and V is TRBV7-2; D not resolved. The germline gives CDR1 SGHTA, CDR2 FQGNSA. The CDR3 loop spans 16 amino acids. V shed 3 bases and J shed 0 bases, with 12 bases lying between them.

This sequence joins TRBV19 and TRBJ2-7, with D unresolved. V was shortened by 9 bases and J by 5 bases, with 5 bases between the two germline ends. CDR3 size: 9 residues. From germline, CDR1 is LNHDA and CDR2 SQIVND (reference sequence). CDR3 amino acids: CARGDEQYF. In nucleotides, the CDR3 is TGTGCCAGGGGCGACGAGCAGTACTTC.

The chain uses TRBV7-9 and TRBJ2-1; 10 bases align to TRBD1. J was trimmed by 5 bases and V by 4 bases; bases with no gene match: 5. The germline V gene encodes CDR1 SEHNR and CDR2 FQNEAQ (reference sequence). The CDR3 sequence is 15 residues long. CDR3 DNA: TGTGCCAGCAGCTCTTGGACAGGGGGGCACAATGAGCAGTTCTTC. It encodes CASSSWTGGHNEQFF.

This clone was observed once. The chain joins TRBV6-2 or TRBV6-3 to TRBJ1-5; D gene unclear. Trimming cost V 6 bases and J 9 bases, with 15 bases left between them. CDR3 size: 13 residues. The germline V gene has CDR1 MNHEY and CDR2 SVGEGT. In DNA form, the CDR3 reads TGTGCCAGCAGCCCAGCTCACGCGGGGCCCCAGCATTTT. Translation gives CASSPAHAGPQHF.

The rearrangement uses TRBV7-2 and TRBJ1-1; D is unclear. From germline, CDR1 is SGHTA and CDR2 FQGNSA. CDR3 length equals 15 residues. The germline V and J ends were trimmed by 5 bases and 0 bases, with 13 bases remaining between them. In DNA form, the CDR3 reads TGTGCCAGCAGCCAAGCGGCAGGCCTGAACACTGAAGCTTTCTTT. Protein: CASSQAAGLNTEAFF. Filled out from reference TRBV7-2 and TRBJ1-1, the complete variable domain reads GAGVSQSPSNKVTEKGKDVELRCDPISGHTALYWYRQSLGQGLEFLIYFQGNSAPDKSGLPSDRFSAERTGGSVSTLTIQRTQQEDSAVYLCASSQAAGLNTEAFFGQGTRLTVV.

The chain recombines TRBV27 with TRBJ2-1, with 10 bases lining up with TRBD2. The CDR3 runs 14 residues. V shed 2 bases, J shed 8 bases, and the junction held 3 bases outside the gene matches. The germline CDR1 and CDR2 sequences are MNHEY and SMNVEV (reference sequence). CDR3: CASSLSGRAHEQFF. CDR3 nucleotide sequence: TGTGCCAGCAGTTTAAGCGGGAGGGCCCATGAGCAGTTCTTC.

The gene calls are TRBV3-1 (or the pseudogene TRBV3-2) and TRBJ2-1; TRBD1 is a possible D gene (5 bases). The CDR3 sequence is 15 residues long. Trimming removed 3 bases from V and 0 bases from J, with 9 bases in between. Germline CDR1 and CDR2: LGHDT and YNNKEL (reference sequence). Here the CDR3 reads CASSHGASSYNEQFF. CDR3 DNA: TGTGCCAGCAGCCATGGGGCGAGCTCCTACAATGAGCAGTTCTTC.

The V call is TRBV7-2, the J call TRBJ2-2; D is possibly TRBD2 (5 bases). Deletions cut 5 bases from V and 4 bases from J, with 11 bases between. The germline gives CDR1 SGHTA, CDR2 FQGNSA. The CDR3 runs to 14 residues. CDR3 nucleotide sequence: TGTGCCAGCAGCGGAGGACGAGTCACCGGGGAGCTGTTTTTT. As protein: CASSGGRVTGELFF.

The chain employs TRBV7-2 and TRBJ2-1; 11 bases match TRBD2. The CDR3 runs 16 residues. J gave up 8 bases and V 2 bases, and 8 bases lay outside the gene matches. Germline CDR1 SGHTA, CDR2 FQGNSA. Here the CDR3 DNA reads TGTGCCAGCAGCTTATTAGCGGGAGGGGTTGGGGATGAGCAGTTCTTC. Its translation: CASSLLAGGVGDEQFF.